The source of this T cell receptor beta chain is a study of blood T cell repertoires in COVID-19. The method was immunoSEQ multiplex PCR; TCRdb's version includes in-frame clones alone and lacks a portion of them. Of 75,000 to 80,000 clones listed, about 88% are singletons. Germline loops: CDR1 SNHLY, CDR2 FYNNEI. Trimming at V came to 4 bases and at J to 3 bases, leaving 3 bases not matched to a gene. CDR3 length: 14 amino acids. The material sequenced was peripheral blood. The rearrangement links TRBV2 to TRBJ2-1, with TRBD2 identical over 7 bases. The TCR originated in a human donor in a cohort sampled during active COVID-19. The CDR3 reads CASSAPSGYNEQFF. The CDR3, as DNA: TGTGCCAGCAGTGCCCCTAGCGGCTACAATGAGCAGTTCTTC.